The source of this T cell receptor beta chain is a study of T cells after yellow fever vaccination. Study-wide findings and caveats: Subsequent to the booster, the majority of primary-vaccination clones reappeared (about 97% CD4, 88% CD8).

TCRdb itself ran the 5' RACE reads through MiXCR, one entry per CDR3 protein. The sample yields fewer than 350,000 distinct CDR3 sequences, around 4.5% seen once. As concerns this clonotype: Its antigen is unknown. Given a much more abundant clone one base away, this may be a read error.

From germline, CDR1 is MNHEY and CDR2 SMNVEV (reference sequence). The CDR3 is 13 residues long. The sequence was obtained from a young man who received the YFV17D yellow fever vaccine. The specimen comprised PBMCs, sampled 15 days after the yellow fever booster vaccination. The chain combines TRBV27 with TRBJ1-2; the D gene is possibly TRBD1 (5 bases). The CDR3 protein is CASSFRVNYCYTF. The CDR3 DNA follows: TGTGCCAGCAGTTTCAGGGTTAACTATTGCTACACCTTC.